This entry describes one T cell receptor (beta chain). Its antigen is as yet unknown. The germline V gene has CDR1 LNHNV and CDR2 YYDKDF (reference sequence). The CDR3 is 15 residues long. V was trimmed by 5 bases and J by 2 bases, leaving 14 bases between them. This sample is drawn from a study of vaccination and CD4 T cells after COVID-19. Study-level information: Ranging from 14 to 241, the interval between dose two and post-vaccine sampling had a median of 72 days.

The time point: late sampling 161 to 241 days after vaccination in three convalescent patients. Described treatment: roughly 10-day PBMC culture with coronavirus spike peptide pools or control peptides (ViraFEST assay). Oncomine TCR Beta short-read sequencing was applied to DNA from cultured CD4+ T cells. TCRdb recomputed calls from the PCR reads with MiXCR, one row per CDR3 protein. The sample carries about 21,000 distinct CDR3 sequences, 46% recorded once. This clonotype was obtained from a human donor who had recovered from COVID-19. The chain has TRBV15 and TRBJ2-3, with D possibly matching TRBD2 (5 bases). The sample consisted of CD4+ T cells from blood, cultured in vitro, taken about 7 months after SARS-CoV-2 vaccination. The CDR3 is CATSPGYRDTDTQYF. CDR3 coding DNA: TGTGCCACCAGCCCGGGGTATCGAGACACAGATACGCAGTATTTT.